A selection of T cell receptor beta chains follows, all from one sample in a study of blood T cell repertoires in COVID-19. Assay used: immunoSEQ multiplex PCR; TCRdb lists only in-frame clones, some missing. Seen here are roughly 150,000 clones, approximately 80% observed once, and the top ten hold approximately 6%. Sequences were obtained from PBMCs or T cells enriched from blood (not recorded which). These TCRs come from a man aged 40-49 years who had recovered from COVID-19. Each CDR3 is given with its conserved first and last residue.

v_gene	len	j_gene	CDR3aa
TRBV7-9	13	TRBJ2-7	CASSQGQGGEQYF
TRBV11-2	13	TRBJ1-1	CASSLDRAQRAFF
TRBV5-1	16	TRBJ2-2	CASSPPTGLNTGELFF
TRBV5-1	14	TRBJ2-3	CASSLTARTDTQYF
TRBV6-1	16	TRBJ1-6	CASSEAWTGDHSPLHF
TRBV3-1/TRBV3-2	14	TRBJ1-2	CASSHLGGSYGYTF
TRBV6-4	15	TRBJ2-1	CASSLSGGAHNEQFF
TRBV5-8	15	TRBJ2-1	CASSPGTALYNEQFF
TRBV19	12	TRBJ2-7	CASRDISYEQYF
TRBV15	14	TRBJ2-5	CATSRVQGGETQYF
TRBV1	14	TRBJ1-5	CTSSRQQGNQPQHF
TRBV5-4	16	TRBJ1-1	CASSLRLGRGEVGAFF
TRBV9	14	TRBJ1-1	CASSSRDRGAEAFF
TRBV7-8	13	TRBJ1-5	CASSTGVWEPQHF
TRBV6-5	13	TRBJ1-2	CASSPGQLLGYTF
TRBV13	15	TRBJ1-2	CASSLDTGGNYGYTF
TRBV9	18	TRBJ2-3	CASSPRPGTSFSTDTQYF
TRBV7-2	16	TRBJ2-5	CASSSTRPGQKETQYF
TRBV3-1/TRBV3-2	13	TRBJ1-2	CASSQTDSYGYTF
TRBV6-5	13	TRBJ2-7	CASLIDRVSEQYF
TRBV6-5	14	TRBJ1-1	CASWSGLLNTEAFF
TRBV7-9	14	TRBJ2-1	CASSPGRIMNEQFF
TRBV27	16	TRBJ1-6	CASSPVVGKVFSPLHF
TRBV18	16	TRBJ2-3	CASSPPGLAGTDTQYF
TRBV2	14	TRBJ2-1	CASSTDRGGNEQFF
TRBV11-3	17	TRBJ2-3	CASSFRAGGYGPDTQYF
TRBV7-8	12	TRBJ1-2	CASSPQGYGYTF
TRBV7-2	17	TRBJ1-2	CASSYRRGLRLNYGYTF
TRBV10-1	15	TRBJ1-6	CASSESVGGNSPLHF
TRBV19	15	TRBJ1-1	CASSKGRGAKTEAFF
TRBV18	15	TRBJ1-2	CASSPRDRGDYGYTF
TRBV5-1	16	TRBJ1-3	CASSYDRGGAGNTIYF
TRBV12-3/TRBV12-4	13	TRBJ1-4	CASIRGANEKLFF
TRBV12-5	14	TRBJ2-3	CASGTGLPDDTQYF
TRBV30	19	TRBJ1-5	CAWSVRAAGDAYSNQPQHF
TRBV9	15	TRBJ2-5	CASSVNPAGAETQYF
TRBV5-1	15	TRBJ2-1	CASSLPSDSYNEQFF
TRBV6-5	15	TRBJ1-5	CASSDSGRGVQPQHF
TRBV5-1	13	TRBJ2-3	CASSLGTGDTQYF
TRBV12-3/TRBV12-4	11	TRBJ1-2	CASSSDRDSTF
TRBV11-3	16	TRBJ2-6	CASSSRQGDGANVLTF
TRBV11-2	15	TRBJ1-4	CASSYNTATNEKLFF
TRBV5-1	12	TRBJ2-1	CASSTGTGLTFF
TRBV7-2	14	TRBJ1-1	CASSPPPRVSEAFF
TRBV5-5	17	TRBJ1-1	CASSSSGDRGLNTEAFF
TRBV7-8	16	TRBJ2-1	CASSLARLATYNEQFF
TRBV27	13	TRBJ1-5	CASRRDRNQPQHF
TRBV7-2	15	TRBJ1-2	CASSFPDRTNYGYTF
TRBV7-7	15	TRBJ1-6	CASSLDRTGNSPLHF
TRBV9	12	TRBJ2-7	CASSYNSYEQYF
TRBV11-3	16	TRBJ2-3	CASSRGVAGLTDTQYF
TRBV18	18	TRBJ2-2	CASSPQMLAGANTGELFF
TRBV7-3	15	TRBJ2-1	CASSPASGGADEQFF
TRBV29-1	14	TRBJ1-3	CSVEWGVTGNTIYF
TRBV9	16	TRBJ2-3	CASSPPTGRRRHTQYF
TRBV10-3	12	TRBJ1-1	CAISDSNTEAFF
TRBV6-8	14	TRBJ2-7	CASRGQGARYEQYF
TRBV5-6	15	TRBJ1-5	CASSYGQGADQPQHF
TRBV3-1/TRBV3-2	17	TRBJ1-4	CASSQDIQDRVLEKLFF
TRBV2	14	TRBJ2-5	CASSGRRGRETQYF